Below, 21 T cell receptor beta chains from the same sample are listed, as sequenced in a study of response to subunit inactivated influenza vaccine. TCRdb used MiXCR to reprocess the RT-PCR reads, holding one entry per CDR3 protein. The sample lists about 610,000 distinct CDR3 sequences; about 15% were seen once. Sequences were derived from PBMCs from blood, sampled roughly 12 days after vaccination. The receptors derive from a man aged 45 to 65 who received an inactivated influenza vaccine.

This clonotype occurred a few times. The chain carries TRBV7-9 and TRBJ2-3; perhaps TRBD2 as D (6 bases). Germline values: CDR1 SEHNR, CDR2 FQNEAQ (reference sequence). V was shortened by 1 base and J by 6 bases, with 11 bases between the two germline ends. This CDR3 spans 14 amino acids. The CDR3 protein is CASSLDTGGDTQYF. DNA for the CDR3: TGTGCCAGCAGCTTAGACACAGGAGGGGATACGCAGTATTTT.

In its sample, this clonotype was seen many times. CDR3 DNA: TGCGCCAGCAGTCGTGACCAAGCAGGGGCCCCAACTAATGAAAAACTGTTTTTT. Amino acids: CASSRDQAGAPTNEKLFF. The J gene is TRBJ1-4, the V gene TRBV5-1, with D possibly being TRBD1 (6 bases). Germline V gene lookup returns CDR1 SGHRS and CDR2 YFSETQ. V lost 5 bases and J 0 bases, leaving 20 bases between the germline ends. CDR3 length equals 18 residues.

The rearrangement uses TRBV20-1 and TRBJ1-2; tentatively, D is TRBD1 (5 bases). Trimming removed 1 base from V and 8 bases from J, with 20 bases in between. From germline, CDR1 is DFQATT and CDR2 SNEGSKA (reference sequence). The length of the CDR3 is 15 residues. CDR3 sequence: CSARGGSGPAGGYTF. CDR3 sequence (DNA): TGCAGTGCTAGAGGGGGGAGTGGGCCCGCGGGAGGCTACACCTTC.

The chain combines TRBV9 with TRBJ1-6; unclear D gene. Per germline, CDR1 SGDLS and CDR2 YYNGEE. Trimming cost V 0 bases and J 7 bases, with 11 bases left between them. This CDR3 has 15 residues. The CDR3 DNA sequence: TGTGCCAGCAGCGTAGGCGGTGCAGGAAATTCACCCCTCCACTTT. Translated, it gives CASSVGGAGNSPLHF.

The V gene is TRBV15, the J gene TRBJ2-7; 7 nucleotides align to TRBD1. Germline V gives CDR1 LNHNV, CDR2 YYDKDF (reference sequence). The V segment lost 1 base and the J segment 5 bases; nucleotides outside the gene matches: 14. This CDR3 has 17 amino acids. The CDR3 is CATSRGTGTASWNEQYF. The CDR3 bases are TGTGCCACCAGCAGAGGCACTGGGACAGCCTCCTGGAACGAGCAGTACTTC.

The V gene is TRBV24-1, the J gene TRBJ2-1, with a possible D match to TRBD2 (8 bases). CDR1 and CDR2 (germline): KGHDR, SFDVKD. The CDR3 loop spans 15 amino acids. V lost 3 bases and J lost 14, with 22 bases in between. CDR3 sequence reads: CATSDPRAGGRGKFF. The CDR3 DNA is TGTGCCACCAGTGATCCCCGCGCGGGGGGCAGGGGGAAGTTCTTC.

This clonotype appeared a few times. The chain uses TRBV12-3 or TRBV12-4 and TRBJ2-2; D not resolved. The V end was cut by 1 base, the J end by 7 bases, with 10 bases between. CDR3 length: 14 amino acids. Written as DNA, the CDR3 is TGTGCCAGCAGTTTAGGTACAAGGGACGGGGAGCTGTTTTTT. Translation: CASSLGTRDGELFF.

This chain links TRBV20-1 with TRBJ2-7; TRBD2 matches 11 bases. The junction had 9 bases not matched to a gene; V was cut back by 7 bases and J by 1 base. CDR1 DFQATT and CDR2 SNEGSKA come from the germline V gene (reference sequence). The CDR3 loop spans 15 amino acids. The CDR3 loop reads CSDTGLAGFSYEQYF. As DNA, the CDR3 is TGCAGTGATACCGGACTAGCGGGCTTTTCCTACGAGCAGTACTTC.

The chain couples TRBV5-1 to TRBJ1-1; D is unclear. Germline V gives CDR1 SGHRS, CDR2 YFSETQ. This CDR3 is 15 amino acids long. Trimming removed 3 bases from V and 1 base from J, with 13 bases in between. The CDR3, as DNA: TGCGCCAGCAGCTCGGCCTCGGTGGCGAACACTGAAGCTTTCTTT. Its translation is CASSSASVANTEAFF. The full variable domain, rest sourced from reference TRBV5-1 and TRBJ1-1, is KAGVTQTPRYLIKTRGQQVTLSCSPISGHRSVSWYQQTPGQGLQFLFEYFSETQRNKGNFPGRFSGRQFSNSRSEMNVSTLELGDSALYLCASSSASVANTEAFFGQGTRLTVV.

This clonotype was counted only a few times. The chain carries TRBV6-1 and TRBJ2-6; tentative D call: TRBD1 (5 bases). The CDR3 totals 16 residues. Trimming took 6 bases from V and 2 from J, leaving 14 bases between them. In germline, CDR1 is MNHNS, CDR2 SASEGT. The CDR3 region has the DNA TGTGCCAGCAGGCCTGGGGCTTATGCTGGGGCCAACGTCCTGACTTTC. Amino acids: CASRPGAYAGANVLTF.

This clonotype appeared many times. The gene calls are TRBV28 and TRBJ2-7, with D tentatively TRBD1 (7 bases). Trimming took off 3 bases at V and 5 bases at J, with 17 bases between the two ends. This CDR3 is 15 amino acids long. Germline CDR1 reads MDHEN; CDR2 reads SYDVKM. In DNA form, the CDR3 reads TGTGCCAGCAGTTTCGGTCGACAGGGAGGCCACGAGCAGTACTTC. This translates into CASSFGRQGGHEQYF.

In its sample, this clonotype was seen a few times. V usage is TRBV12-3 or TRBV12-4 and J usage is TRBJ1-5; TRBD1 matches at 9 bases. V lost 4 bases, J lost 5 bases, and 3 bases stayed unmatched. The CDR3 contains 14 residues. Here the CDR3 DNA reads TGTGCCAGCAGTTGGACAGGGGAGGATCAGCCCCAGCATTTT. Translating it yields CASSWTGEDQPQHF.

The CDR3 coding sequence is TGTGCCAGCAGCTTCGGACCCGAGCAGTACTTC. This gives the protein CASSFGPEQYF. The chain has TRBV9 and TRBJ2-7; D uncertain. The CDR3 length is 11 residues. Trimming took off 4 bases at V and 6 bases at J, with 8 bases between the two ends. Germline V gives CDR1 SGDLS, CDR2 YYNGEE.

This chain links TRBV9 with TRBJ2-3; 11 nucleotides align to TRBD2. The CDR3 runs 15 residues. V lost 3 bases and J lost 5; bases outside the gene matches: 5. Germline values: CDR1 SGDLS, CDR2 YYNGEE. The CDR3 here is CASSGIAGGRDTQYF. The CDR3 coding sequence is TGTGCCAGCAGCGGTATAGCGGGAGGGAGAGATACGCAGTATTTT.

The V gene is TRBV20-1, the J gene TRBJ2-5; TRBD2 aligns across 7 bases. This CDR3 comprises 13 residues. Germline V gene data show CDR1 as DFQATT and CDR2 as SNEGSKA (reference sequence). V lost 5 bases to trimming and J lost 5 bases; unmatched junction nucleotides: 8. The CDR3 sequence: CSASGTIGETQYF. CDR3 sequence (DNA): TGCAGTGCTTCCGGGACTATCGGGGAGACCCAGTACTTC.

This clonotype was counted many times. This chain joins TRBV2 and TRBJ1-2; D might be TRBD1 (5 bases). V lost 8 bases to trimming and J lost 8 bases, with 12 bases between them. Germline-derived CDR1 and CDR2 are SNHLY and FYNNEI. CDR3 length: 11 amino acids. The CDR3 DNA is TGTGCCAGCGGTCGAGGGGAGGGCTACACCTTC. The encoded protein is CASGRGEGYTF.

This clonotype was recorded a few times. This rearrangement joins TRBV6-1 to TRBJ1-1; no clear D gene. Trimming shortened V by 2 bases and J by 0 bases, and 7 bases separated the two germline ends. This CDR3 is built from 14 residues. In germline, CDR1 is MNHNS, CDR2 SASEGT. CDR3 amino acids: CASSEWTVNTEAFF. The CDR3 DNA is TGTGCCAGCAGTGAATGGACGGTGAACACTGAAGCTTTCTTT.

The table lists this clonotype with a few counts. The chain couples TRBV20-1 to TRBJ2-1; 10 nucleotides line up with TRBD2. V trimming: 1 base; J trimming: 3 bases; junction bases outside the gene matches: 3. The CDR3 has 15 amino acids. From germline, CDR1 is DFQATT and CDR2 SNEGSKA (reference sequence). CDR3 loop: CSARGGLANYNEQFF. The CDR3 DNA reads TGCAGTGCTAGAGGGGGACTAGCGAACTACAATGAGCAGTTCTTC.

This chain connects TRBV2 to TRBJ1-3; TRBD1 is a possible D gene (6 bases). CDR1 SNHLY and CDR2 FYNNEI come from the germline V gene. The ends were cut back, 7 bases at V and 0 bases at J, with 10 bases in the middle. The CDR3 is 14 residues long. As DNA, the CDR3 is TGTGCCAGCAATAGGGGGGCCTCTGGAAACACCATATATTTT. Protein product: CASNRGASGNTIYF.

V is TRBV5-6 and J is TRBJ2-7; 9 nucleotides match TRBD1. CDR3 length: 14 amino acids. Trimming at V came to 0 bases and at J to 6 bases, leaving 4 bases not matched to a gene. Per the germline V gene, CDR1 is SGHDT and CDR2 is YYEEEE. CDR3 nucleotides: TGTGCCAGCAGCTTGGTACAGGGGGCGGCCGAGCAGTACTTC. Its protein is CASSLVQGAAEQYF.

The genes are TRBV7-2 and TRBJ2-7; 8 bases are a match to TRBD1. From germline, CDR1 is SGHTA and CDR2 FQGNSA. V lost 5 bases to trimming and J lost 1 base; unmatched junction nucleotides: 7. The CDR3 sequence is 15 residues long. Here the CDR3 DNA reads TGTGCCAGCAGCCCGATGGGGGACAGGTCCTACGAGCAGTACTTC. Translation: CASSPMGDRSYEQYF. Variable domain in full (rest from reference TRBV7-2 and TRBJ2-7): GAGVSQSPSNKVTEKGKDVELRCDPISGHTALYWYRQSLGQGLEFLIYFQGNSAPDKSGLPSDRFSAERTGGSVSTLTIQRTQQEDSAVYLCASSPMGDRSYEQYFGPGTRLTVT.